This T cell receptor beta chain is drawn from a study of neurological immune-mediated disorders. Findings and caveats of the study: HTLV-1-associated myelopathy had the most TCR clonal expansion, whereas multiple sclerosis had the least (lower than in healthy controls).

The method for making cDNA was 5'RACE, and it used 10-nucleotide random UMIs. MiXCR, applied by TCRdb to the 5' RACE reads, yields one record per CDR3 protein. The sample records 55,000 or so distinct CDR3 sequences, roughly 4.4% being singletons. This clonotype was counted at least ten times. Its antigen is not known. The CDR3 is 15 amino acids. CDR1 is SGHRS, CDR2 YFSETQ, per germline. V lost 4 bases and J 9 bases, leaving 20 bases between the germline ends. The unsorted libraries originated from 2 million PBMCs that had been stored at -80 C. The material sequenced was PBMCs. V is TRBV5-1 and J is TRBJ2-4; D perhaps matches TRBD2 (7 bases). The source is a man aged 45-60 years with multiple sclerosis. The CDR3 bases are TGCGCCAGCAGCGTTGGGGGGGCCGAGGTATCCATTCAGTACTTC. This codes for CASSVGGAEVSIQYF.